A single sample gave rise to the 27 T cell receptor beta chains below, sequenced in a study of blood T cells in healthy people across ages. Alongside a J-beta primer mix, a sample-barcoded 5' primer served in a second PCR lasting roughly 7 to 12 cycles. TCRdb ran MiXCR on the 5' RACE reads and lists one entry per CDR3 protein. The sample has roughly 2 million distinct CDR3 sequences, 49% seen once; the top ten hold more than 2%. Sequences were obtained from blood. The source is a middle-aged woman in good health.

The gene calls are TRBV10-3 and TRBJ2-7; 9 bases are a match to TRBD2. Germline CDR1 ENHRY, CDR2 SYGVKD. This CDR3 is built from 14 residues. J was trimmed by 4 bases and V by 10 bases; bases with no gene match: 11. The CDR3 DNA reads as TGTGCCACCTCTTTCGGGACTAGCCCATACGAGCAGTACTTC. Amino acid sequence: CATSFGTSPYEQYF.

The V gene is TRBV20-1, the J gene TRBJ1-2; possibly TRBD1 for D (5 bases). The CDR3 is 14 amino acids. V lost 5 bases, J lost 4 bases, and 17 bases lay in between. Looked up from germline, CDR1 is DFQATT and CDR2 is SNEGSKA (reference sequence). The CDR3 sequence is CSAGVQEGTYGYTF. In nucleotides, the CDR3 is TGCAGTGCTGGTGTGCAGGAAGGGACCTATGGCTACACCTTC.

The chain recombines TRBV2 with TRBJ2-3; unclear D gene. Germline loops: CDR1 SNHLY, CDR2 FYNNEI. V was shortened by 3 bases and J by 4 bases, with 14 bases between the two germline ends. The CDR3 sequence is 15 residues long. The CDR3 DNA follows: TGTGCCAGCAGTGAGGGTGGCCTCCCCCCAGATACGCAGTATTTT. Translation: CASSEGGLPPDTQYF.

The CDR3 nucleotides are TGCAGTGCTAGAGACGGGGCGGTCTACGAGCAGTACTTC. This codes for CSARDGAVYEQYF. This chain connects TRBV20-1 to TRBJ2-7, with D perhaps being TRBD1 or TRBD2 (5 bases each). Germline V gene data show CDR1 as DFQATT and CDR2 as SNEGSKA (reference sequence). The CDR3 is made up of 13 amino acids. V gave up 0 bases and J gave up 3 bases, with 9 bases separating them.

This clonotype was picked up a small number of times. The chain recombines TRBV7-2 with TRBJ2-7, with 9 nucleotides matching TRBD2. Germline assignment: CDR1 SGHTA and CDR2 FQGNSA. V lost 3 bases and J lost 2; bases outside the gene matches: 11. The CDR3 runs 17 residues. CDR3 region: CASSFLPRTSDPYEQYF. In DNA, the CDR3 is TGTGCCAGCAGCTTTCTCCCCCGGACTAGCGACCCCTACGAGCAGTACTTC.

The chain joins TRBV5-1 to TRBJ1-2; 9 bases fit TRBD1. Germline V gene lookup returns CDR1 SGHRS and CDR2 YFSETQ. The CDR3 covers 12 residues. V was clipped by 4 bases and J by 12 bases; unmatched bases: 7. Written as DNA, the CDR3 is TGCGCCAGCAGCCTGGACAGGGGCAAGGACACCTTC. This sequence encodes CASSLDRGKDTF.

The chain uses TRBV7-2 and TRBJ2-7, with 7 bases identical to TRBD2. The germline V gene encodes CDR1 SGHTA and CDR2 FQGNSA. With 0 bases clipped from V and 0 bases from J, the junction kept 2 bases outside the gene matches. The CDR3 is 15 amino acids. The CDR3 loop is CASSLASGFSYEQYF. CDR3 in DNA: TGTGCCAGCAGCTTAGCTAGCGGGTTCTCCTACGAGCAGTACTTC.

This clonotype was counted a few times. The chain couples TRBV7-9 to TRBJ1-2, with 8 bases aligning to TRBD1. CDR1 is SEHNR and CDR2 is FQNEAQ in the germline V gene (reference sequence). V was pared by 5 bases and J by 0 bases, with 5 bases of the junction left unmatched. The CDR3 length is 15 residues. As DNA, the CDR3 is TGTGCCAGCAGCCCTCCGACAGGGGCTAACTATGGCTACACCTTC. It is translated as CASSPPTGANYGYTF.

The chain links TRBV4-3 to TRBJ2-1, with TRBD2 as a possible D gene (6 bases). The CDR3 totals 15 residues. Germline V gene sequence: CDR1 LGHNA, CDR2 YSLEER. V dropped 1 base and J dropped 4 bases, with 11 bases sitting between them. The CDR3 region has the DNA TGCGCCAGCAGCCAAGGGACTGGAGGGTACAATGAGCAGTTCTTC. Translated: CASSQGTGGYNEQFF.

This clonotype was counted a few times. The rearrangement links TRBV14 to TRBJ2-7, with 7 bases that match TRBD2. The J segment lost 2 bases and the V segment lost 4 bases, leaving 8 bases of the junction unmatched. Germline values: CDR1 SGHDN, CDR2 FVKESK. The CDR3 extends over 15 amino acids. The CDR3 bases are TGTGCCAGCAGCCCTCGGGACTATCAGCCCTACGAGCAGTACTTC. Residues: CASSPRDYQPYEQYF. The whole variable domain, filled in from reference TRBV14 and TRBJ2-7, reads EAGVTQFPSHSVIEKGQTVTLRCDPISGHDNLYWYRRVMGKEIKFLLHFVKESKQDESGMPNNRFLAERTGGTYSTLKVQPAELEDSGVYFCASSPRDYQPYEQYFGPGTRLTVT.

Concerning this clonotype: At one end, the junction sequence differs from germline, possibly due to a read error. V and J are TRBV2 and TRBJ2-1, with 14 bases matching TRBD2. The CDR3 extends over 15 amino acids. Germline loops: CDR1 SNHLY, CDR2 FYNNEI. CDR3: CASTSTSGGVNEQFF. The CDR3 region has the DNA TGTGCCAGCACATCGACTAGCGGGGGGGTAAATGAACAGTTCTTC.

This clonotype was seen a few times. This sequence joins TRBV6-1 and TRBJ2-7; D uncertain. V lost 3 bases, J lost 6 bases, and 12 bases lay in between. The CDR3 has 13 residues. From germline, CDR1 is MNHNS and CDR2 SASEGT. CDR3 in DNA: TGTGCCAGCAGTGATATGGGTCCTGGCGAGCAGTACTTC. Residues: CASSDMGPGEQYF.

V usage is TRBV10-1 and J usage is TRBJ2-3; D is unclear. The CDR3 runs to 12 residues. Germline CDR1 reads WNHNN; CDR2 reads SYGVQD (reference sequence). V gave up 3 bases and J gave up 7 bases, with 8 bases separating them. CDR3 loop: CASSESRYTQYF. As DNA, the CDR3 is TGCGCCAGCAGTGAATCGAGATATACGCAGTATTTT.

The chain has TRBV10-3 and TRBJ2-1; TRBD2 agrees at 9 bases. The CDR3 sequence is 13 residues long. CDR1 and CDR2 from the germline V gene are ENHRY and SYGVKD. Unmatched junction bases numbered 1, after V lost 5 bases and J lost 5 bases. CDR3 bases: TGTGCCATCAGTCAGCGGGGGGACAATGAGCAGTTCTTC. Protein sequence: CAISQRGDNEQFF.

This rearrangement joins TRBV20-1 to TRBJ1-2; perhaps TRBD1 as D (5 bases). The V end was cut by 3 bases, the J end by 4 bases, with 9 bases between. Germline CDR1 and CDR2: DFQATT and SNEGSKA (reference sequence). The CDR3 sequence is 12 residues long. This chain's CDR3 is CSARVQAYGYTF. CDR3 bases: TGCAGTGCTAGGGTACAGGCCTATGGCTACACCTTC.

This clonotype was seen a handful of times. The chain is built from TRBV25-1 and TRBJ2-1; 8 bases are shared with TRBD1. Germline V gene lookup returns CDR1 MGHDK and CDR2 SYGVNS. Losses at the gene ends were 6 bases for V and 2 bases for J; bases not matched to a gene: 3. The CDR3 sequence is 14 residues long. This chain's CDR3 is CASRVTGAYNEQFF. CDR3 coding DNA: TGTGCCAGCAGAGTGACAGGGGCCTACAATGAGCAGTTCTTC.

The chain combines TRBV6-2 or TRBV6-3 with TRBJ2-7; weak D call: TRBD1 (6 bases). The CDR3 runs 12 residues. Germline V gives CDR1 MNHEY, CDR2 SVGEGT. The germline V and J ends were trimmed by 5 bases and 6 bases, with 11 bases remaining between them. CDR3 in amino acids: CASSHRASEQYF. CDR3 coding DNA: TGTGCCAGCAGTCACAGGGCGAGCGAGCAGTACTTC.

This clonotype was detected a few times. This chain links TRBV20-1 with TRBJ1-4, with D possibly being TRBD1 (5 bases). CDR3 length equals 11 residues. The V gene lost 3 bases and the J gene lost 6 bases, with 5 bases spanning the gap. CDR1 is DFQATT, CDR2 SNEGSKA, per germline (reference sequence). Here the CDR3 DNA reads TGCAGTGCTAGGGGGGATGAAAAACTGTTTTTT. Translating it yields CSARGDEKLFF.

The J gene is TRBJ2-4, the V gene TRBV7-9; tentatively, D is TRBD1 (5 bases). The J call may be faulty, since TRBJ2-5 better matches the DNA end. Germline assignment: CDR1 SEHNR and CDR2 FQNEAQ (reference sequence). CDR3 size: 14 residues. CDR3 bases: TGTGCCAGCACTCGGGCAGGAGCAGGGGAGACCCAGTACTTC. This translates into CASTRAGAGETQYF.

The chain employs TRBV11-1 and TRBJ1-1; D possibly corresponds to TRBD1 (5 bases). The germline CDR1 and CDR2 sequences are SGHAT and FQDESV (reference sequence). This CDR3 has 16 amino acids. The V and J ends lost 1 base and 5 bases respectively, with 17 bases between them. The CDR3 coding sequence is TGTGCCAGCAGCTTAGGCCCCACAGGTTGGGGGACTGAAGCTTTCTTT. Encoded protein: CASSLGPTGWGTEAFF.

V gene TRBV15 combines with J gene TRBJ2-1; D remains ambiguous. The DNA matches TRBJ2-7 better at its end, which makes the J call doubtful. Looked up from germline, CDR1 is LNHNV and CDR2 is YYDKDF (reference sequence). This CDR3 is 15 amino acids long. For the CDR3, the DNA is TGTGCCACCAGCAGGGGCCCGAGCTCCTACAATGAGCAGTACTTC. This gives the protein CATSRGPSSYNEQYF.

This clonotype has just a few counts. The CDR3 sequence: CAISVIEGEQYF. The CDR3 DNA is TGTGCCATCAGTGTGATCGAAGGCGAGCAGTACTTC. The genes are TRBV10-3 and TRBJ2-7, with no clear D. Germline values: CDR1 ENHRY, CDR2 SYGVKD. The V gene lost 4 bases and the J gene lost 6 bases, with 10 bases spanning the gap. The CDR3 is 12 residues long.

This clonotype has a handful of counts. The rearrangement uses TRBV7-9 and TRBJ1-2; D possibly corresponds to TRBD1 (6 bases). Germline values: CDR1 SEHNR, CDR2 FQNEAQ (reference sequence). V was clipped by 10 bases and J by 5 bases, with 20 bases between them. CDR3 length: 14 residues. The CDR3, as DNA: TGTGCCACACCGAATGGGGGGGCGCAATATGGCTACACCTTC. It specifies CATPNGGAQYGYTF.

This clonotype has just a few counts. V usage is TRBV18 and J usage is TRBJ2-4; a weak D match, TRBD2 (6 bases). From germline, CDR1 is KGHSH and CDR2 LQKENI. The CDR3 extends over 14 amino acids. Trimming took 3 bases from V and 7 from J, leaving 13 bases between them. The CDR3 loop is CASSPGGSGNIQYF. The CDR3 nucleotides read TGTGCCAGCTCACCGGGAGGCAGCGGGAACATTCAGTACTTC.

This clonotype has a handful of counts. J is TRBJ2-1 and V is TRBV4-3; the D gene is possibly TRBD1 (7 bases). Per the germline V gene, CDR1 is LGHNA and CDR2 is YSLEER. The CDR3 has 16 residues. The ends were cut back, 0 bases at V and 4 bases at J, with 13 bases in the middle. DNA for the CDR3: TGCGCCAGCAGCCAAGATGCGGGACAGTTATACAATGAGCAGTTCTTC. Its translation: CASSQDAGQLYNEQFF.

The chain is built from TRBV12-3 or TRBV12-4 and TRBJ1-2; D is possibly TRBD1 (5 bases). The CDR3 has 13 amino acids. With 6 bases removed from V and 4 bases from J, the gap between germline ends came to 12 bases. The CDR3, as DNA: TGTGCCAGCAGCCGGGACGGAGTCTATGGCTACACCTTC. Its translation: CASSRDGVYGYTF.

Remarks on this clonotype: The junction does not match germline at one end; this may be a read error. CDR3 in amino acids: CASTPWGSGGLTGELFF. The DNA for the CDR3 is TGTGCCAGCACCCCGTGGGGTAGCGGGGGATTAACCGGGGAACTGTTTTTT. The rearrangement joins TRBV27 to TRBJ2-2; 9 bases align to TRBD2. The CDR3 is 17 residues long. Germline lookup yields CDR1 MNHEY and CDR2 SMNVEV (reference sequence).